This TCR beta chain was sequenced for a study of blood T cell repertoires in COVID-19. TCRdb's copy holds only in-frame clones and misses some; the assay was immunoSEQ multiplex PCR. The table shows roughly 250,000 clones, with approximately 90% occurring only once. The CDR3 covers 15 residues. This clonotype originated in a man aged 55 to 70 who had recovered from COVID-19. Sequenced input: peripheral blood. This rearrangement joins TRBV21-1 to TRBJ2-3; TRBD2 is taken as the D call from the table, unchecked against the DNA. TRBV21-1 is a pseudogene segment. The CDR3 here is CASRTTSGGPDTQYF. The CDR3 nucleotides read TGTGCCAGCAGGACGACTAGCGGGGGACCAGATACGCAGTATTTT.